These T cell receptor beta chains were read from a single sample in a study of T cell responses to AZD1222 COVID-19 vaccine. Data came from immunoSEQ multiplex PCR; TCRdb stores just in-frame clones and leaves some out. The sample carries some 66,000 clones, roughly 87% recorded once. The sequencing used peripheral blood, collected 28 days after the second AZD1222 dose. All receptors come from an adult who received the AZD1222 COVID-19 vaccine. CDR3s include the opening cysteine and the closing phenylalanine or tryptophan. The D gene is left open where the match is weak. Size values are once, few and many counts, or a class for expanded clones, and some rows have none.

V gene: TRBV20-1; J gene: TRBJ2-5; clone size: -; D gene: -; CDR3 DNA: TGCAGTGCTAGTTGGCCCCCAGGTCGCCAGTACTTC; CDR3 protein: CSASWPPGRQYF
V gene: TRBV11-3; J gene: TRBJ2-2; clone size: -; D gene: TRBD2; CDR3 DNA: TGTGCCAGCAGCTCCCGAGGACTAGAAAACTCCGGGGAGCTGTTTTTT; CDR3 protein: CASSSRGLENSGELFF
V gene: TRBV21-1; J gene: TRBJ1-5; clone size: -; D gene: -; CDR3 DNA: TGTGCCAGCATCCCCAACGAGACAGGCGGGGGCAATCAGCCCCAGCATTTT; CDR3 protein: CASIPNETGGGNQPQHF
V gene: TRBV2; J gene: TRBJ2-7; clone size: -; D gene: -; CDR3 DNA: TGTGCCAGCAGTGACGGTGATCTCTATGGCGAGCAGTACTTC; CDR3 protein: CASSDGDLYGEQYF
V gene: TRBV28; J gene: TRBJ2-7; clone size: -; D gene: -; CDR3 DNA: TGTGCCAGCACCACTCCCCAGGCTTCCTACGAGCAGTACTTC; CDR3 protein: CASTTPQASYEQYF
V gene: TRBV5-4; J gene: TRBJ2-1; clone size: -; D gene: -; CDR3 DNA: TGTGCCAGCAGCTTGAGGTATGAGCAGTTCTTC; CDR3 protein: CASSLRYEQFF
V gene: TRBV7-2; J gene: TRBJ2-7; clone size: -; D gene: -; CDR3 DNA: TGTGCCAGCAGCTTAGAGGTCACAGGGTGGCGGGAGCAGTACTTC; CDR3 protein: CASSLEVTGWREQYF
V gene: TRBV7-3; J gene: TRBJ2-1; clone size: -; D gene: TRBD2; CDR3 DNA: TGTGCCAGCAGCTTAGAACTAGCGGGAGCCTCCTACAATGAGCAGTTCTTC; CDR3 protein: CASSLELAGASYNEQFF
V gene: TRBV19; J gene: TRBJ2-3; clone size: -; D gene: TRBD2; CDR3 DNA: TGTGCCAGTAGTACCTCTAGCGGGGGCACAGATACGCAGTATTTT; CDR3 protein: CASSTSSGGTDTQYF
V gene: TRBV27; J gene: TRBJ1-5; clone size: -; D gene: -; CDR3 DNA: -; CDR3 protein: CASSILGNSNQPQHF
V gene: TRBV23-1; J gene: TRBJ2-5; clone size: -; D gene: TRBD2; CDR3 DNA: TGCGCCAGCACTCTGCGGGTCGGGACTAGCGGGAGGGGTGTCGAGACCCAGTACTTC; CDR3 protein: CASTLRVGTSGRGVETQYF
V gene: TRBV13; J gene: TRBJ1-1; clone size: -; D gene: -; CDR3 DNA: TGTGCCAGCAGCTTAGAGGAAGGAGACAGACCTTATGAAGCTTTCTTT; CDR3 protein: CASSLEEGDRPYEAFF
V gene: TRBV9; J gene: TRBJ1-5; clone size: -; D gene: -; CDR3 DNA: TGTGCCAGCAGCGTCGGAGGGGATCACCAGCCCCAGCATTTT; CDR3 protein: CASSVGGDHQPQHF
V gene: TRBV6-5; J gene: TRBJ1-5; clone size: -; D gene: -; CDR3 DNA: TGTGCCAGCAGCCCGGGACTCAATAGCAATCAGCCCCAGCATTTT; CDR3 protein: CASSPGLNSNQPQHF
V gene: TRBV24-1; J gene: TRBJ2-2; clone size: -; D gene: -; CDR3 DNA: TGTGCCACCAGTGATTTAAAGGGCACCGGGGAGCTGTTTTTT; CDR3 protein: CATSDLKGTGELFF
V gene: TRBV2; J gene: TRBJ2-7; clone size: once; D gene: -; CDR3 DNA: TGTGCCAGCGGCCGAGGGGCTAGCCTCGATAAGCTTTCCTACGAGCAGTACTTC; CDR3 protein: CASGRGASLDKLSYEQYF
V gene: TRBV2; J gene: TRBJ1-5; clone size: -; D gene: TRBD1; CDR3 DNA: TGTGCCAGCAGGGACAGGGTCTCTCAGCCCCAGCATTTT; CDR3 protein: CASRDRVSQPQHF
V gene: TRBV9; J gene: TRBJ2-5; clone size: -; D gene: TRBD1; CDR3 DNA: TGTGCCAGCAGCGTACAGGGGGCCCAAGAGACCCAGTACTTC; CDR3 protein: CASSVQGAQETQYF
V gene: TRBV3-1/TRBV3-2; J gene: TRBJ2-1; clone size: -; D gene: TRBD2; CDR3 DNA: TGTGCCAGCAGCCCCTTCGGGGGGAGAATGAATGAGCAGTTCTTC; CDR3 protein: CASSPFGGRMNEQFF
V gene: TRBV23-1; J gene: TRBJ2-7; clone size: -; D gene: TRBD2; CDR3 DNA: TGCGCCAGCAGGTGGCGGGAGGGCCGTTACGAGCAGTACTTC; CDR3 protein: CASRWREGRYEQYF
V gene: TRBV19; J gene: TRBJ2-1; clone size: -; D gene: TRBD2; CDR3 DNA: TGTGCCAGTAGAGAGACTAGCGGGAATTACAATGAGCAGTTCTTC; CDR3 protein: CASRETSGNYNEQFF
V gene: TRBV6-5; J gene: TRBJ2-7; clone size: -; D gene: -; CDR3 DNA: TGTGCCAGCAGTTACTCGAGAGTACCCTACGAGCAGTACTTC; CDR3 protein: CASSYSRVPYEQYF
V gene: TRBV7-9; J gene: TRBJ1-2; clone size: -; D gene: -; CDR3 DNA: TGTGCCAGCAGCAAGCCGGGACAAGACTATGGCTACACCTTC; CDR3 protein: CASSKPGQDYGYTF
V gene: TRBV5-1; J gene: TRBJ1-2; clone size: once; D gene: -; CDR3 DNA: TGCGCCAGCAGCCTTCCGGGGTCCTCCAACTATGGCTACACCTTC; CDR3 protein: CASSLPGSSNYGYTF
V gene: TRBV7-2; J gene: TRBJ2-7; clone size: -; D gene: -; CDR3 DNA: TGTGCCAGCAGCTCAGGGTTCGAGCAGTACTTC; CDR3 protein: CASSSGFEQYF
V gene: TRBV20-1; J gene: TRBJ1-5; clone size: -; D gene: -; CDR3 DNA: TGCAGTGCTAGTCCCCAGGGGAATAGCAATCAGCCCCAGCATTTT; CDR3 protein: CSASPQGNSNQPQHF
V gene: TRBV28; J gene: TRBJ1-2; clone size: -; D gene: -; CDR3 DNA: TGTGCCAGCAGTTTTCAGGGATATGGCTACACCTTC; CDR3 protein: CASSFQGYGYTF
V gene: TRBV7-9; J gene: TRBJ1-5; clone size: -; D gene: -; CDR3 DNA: TGTGCCACCGGGAGGGACAATCAGCCCCAGCATTTT; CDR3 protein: CATGRDNQPQHF
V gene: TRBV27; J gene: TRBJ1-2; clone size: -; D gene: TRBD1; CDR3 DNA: TGTGCCAGCAGTCGCTCGACAGGGGGCCTGGACTATGGCTACACCTTC; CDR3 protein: CASSRSTGGLDYGYTF
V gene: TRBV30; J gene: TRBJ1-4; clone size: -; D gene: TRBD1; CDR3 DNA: TGTGCCTGGAGTGCCCTGGGACAGGCTAATGAAAAACTGTTTTTT; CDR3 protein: CAWSALGQANEKLFF
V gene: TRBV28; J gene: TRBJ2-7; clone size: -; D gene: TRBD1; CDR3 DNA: TGTGCCAGCAGTTTAACAGGGGACGAGCAGTACTTC; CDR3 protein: CASSLTGDEQYF
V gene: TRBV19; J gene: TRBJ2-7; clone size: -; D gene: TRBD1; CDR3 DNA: TGTGCCAGTAGTATTTCCGGGACAGGCTACTACGAGCAGTACTTC; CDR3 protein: CASSISGTGYYEQYF
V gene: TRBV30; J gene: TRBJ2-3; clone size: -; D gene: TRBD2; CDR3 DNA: TGTGCCTGGAGCGTACCGGGACTATATTCATTT; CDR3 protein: CAWSVPGLYSF
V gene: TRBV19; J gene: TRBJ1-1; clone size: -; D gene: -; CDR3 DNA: TGTGCCAGTACCTCCGAGGGACGGAACACTGAAGCTTTCTTT; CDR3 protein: CASTSEGRNTEAFF
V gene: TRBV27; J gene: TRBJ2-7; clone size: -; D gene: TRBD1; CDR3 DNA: TGTGCCAGCAGTTTAAGACAGGGGGTCTCCTACGAGCAGTACTTC; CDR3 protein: CASSLRQGVSYEQYF
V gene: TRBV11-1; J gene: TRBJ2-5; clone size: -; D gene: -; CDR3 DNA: TGTGCCAGCACCCAGGAGGCGGAAGAGACCCAGTACTTC; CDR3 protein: CASTQEAEETQYF
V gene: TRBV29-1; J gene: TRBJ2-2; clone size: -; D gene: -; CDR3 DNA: TGCAGCGTTGAATTAAGGGTCACCGGGGAGCTGTTTTTT; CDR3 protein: CSVELRVTGELFF